This is a list of T cell receptor beta chains from one sample in a study of blood T cells in healthy people across ages. TCRdb reanalysed the 5' RACE reads using MiXCR and keeps one entry per CDR3 protein. The sample contains around 780,000 distinct CDR3 sequences, around 24% of which appear only once. The data also belong to a second study, concerning T cells of mothers and their children.

The material sequenced was blood. All receptors derive from a boy younger than 18 in good health. CDR3s include the opening cysteine and the closing phenylalanine or tryptophan. D genes are given only for firm matches. Some rows mark clone size as missing; the rest say once, few, many or name a class of expanded clone.

size	D	V	J	CDR3	DNA
few	-	TRBV6-5	TRBJ2-5	CASSRPSRAKETQYF	TGTGCCAGCAGCCGCCCTTCGCGGGCGAAAGAGACCCAGTACTTC
few	TRBD1	TRBV6-2/TRBV6-3	TRBJ2-3	CASILGQGAADTQYF	TGTGCCAGCATCCTGGGACAGGGGGCGGCAGATACGCAGTATTTT
-	TRBD2	TRBV27	TRBJ2-1	CASSFLKLAGGGDEQFF	TGTGCCAGCAGTTTTCTAAAACTAGCGGGGGGCGGGGATGAGCAGTTCTTC
-	-	TRBV5-1	TRBJ2-1	CASSLASGFSYNEQFF	TGCGCCAGCAGCTTGGCGAGCGGATTCTCCTACAATGAGCAGTTCTTC
-	TRBD1	TRBV12-3/TRBV12-4	TRBJ2-3	CATDRGRGDAQYF	TGTGCCACTGACAGGGGGCGCGGAGATGCGCAGTATTTT
-	TRBD2	TRBV3-1	TRBJ2-1	CASSQPPGLAGGHYNEQFF	TGTGCCAGCAGTCAGCCTCCGGGACTAGCGGGGGGGCACTACAATGAGCAGTTCTTC
few	TRBD1	TRBV15	TRBJ1-2	CATSPRTGNDYTF	TGTGCCACCAGCCCACGGACAGGGAACGACTACACCTTC
few	-	TRBV30	TRBJ2-7	CAWGRLGVGHEQYF	TGTGCCTGGGGAAGACTTGGGGTTGGCCACGAGCAGTACTTC
-	-	TRBV25-1	TRBJ2-1	CASSELAEVSYNEQFF	TGTGCCAGCAGTGAGCTGGCGGAGGTGTCCTACAATGAGCAGTTCTTC
-	TRBD1	TRBV20-1	TRBJ2-6	CSARTGQLSGANVLTF	TGCAGTGCTCGTACGGGACAGCTCTCTGGGGCCAACGTCCTGACTTTC
few	-	TRBV24-1	TRBJ2-6	CATSDLYRSSGANVLTF	TGTGCCACCAGTGATTTGTATAGGAGCTCTGGGGCCAACGTCCTGACTTTC
few	-	TRBV19	TRBJ1-5	CAGRTGNQPQHF	TGTGCCGGTAGGACAGGCAATCAGCCCCAGCATTTT
-	TRBD2	TRBV6-1	TRBJ2-1	CAAEEAGGPYEQFF	TGTGCCGCAGAGGAAGCGGGAGGCCCCTACGAGCAGTTCTTC
-	-	TRBV5-5	TRBJ2-7	CASSRGGDRNSYEQYF	TGTGCCAGCAGCCGGGGCGGCGACAGGAACTCCTACGAGCAGTACTTC
-	-	TRBV2	TRBJ1-2	CAGSLQRWGEGYTF	TGTGCCGGAAGTTTGCAGAGGTGGGGGGAAGGCTACACCTTC
few	TRBD1	TRBV5-1	TRBJ2-3	CASSGGQDTDTQYF	TGCGCCAGCAGCGGAGGACAGGACACAGATACGCAGTATTTT
-	-	TRBV12-5	TRBJ2-1	CASGLVGRGPYNEQFF	TGTGCTAGTGGTTTGGTTGGGCGGGGGCCCTACAATGAGCAGTTCTTC
few	-	TRBV5-1	TRBJ2-5	CASSLEIWEETQYF	TGCGCCAGCAGCTTGGAAATCTGGGAAGAGACCCAGTACTTC